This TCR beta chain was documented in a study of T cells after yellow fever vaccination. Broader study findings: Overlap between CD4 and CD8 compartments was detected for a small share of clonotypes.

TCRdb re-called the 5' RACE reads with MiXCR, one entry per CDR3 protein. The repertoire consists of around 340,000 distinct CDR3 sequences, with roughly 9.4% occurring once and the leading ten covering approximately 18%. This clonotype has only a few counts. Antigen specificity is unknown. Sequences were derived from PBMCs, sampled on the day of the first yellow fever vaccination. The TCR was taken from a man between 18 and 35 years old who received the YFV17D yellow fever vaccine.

The CDR3 DNA follows: TGCGCCAGCAGCCAAGATGGGGGCCCCTACTCTGGAAACACCATATATTTT. As protein: CASSQDGGPYSGNTIYF. This chain links TRBV4-3 with TRBJ1-3; TRBD1 might be the D (6 bases). V lost 0 bases to trimming and J lost 0 bases, with 12 bases between them. The CDR3 spans 17 residues. The germline V gene has CDR1 LGHNA and CDR2 YSLEER.